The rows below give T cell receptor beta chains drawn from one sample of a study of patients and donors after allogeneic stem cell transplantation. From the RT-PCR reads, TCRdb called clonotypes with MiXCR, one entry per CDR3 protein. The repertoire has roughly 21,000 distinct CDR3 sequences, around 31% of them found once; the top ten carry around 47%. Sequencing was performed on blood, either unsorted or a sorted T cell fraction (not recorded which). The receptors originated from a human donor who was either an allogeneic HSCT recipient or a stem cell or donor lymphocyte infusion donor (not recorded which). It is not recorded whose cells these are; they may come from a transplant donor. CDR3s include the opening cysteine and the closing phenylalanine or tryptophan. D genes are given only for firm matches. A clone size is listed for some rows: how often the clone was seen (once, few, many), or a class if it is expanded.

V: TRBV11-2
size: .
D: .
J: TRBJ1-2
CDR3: CASSLRSRGGYTF
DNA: TGTGCCAGCAGCCTCAGGAGCCGGGGTGGCTACACCTTC

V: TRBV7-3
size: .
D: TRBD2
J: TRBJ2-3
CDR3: CASSKGTSGVTDTQYF
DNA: TGTGCCAGCAGCAAAGGGACTAGCGGGGTCACAGATACGCAGTATTTT

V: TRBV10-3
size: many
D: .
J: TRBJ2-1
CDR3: CAINPGTQYNEQFF
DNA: TGTGCCATCAACCCCGGGACACAATACAATGAGCAGTTCTTC

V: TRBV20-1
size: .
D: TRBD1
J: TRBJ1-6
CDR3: CSARRQGATYNSPLHF
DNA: TGCAGTGCTAGAAGACAGGGGGCAACCTATAATTCACCCCTCCACTTT

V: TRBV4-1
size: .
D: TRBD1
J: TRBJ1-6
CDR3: CASSQDPGQGGRNSPLHF
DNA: TGCGCCAGCAGCCAAGATCCCGGACAGGGCGGAAGGAATTCACCCCTCCACTTT

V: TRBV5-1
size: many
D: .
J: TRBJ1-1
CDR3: CASSFVGNTEAFF
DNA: TGCGCCAGCAGCTTCGTGGGGAACACTGAAGCTTTCTTT

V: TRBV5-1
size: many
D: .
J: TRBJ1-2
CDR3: CASSSDLYGYTF
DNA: TGCGCCAGCAGCTCGGACCTCTACGGCTACACCTTC

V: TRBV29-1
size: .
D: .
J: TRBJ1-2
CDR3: CSVEPWGRYGYTF
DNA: TGCAGCGTTGAGCCTTGGGGCCGGTATGGCTACACCTTC

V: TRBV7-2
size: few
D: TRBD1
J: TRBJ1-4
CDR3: CASRRGTVISEKLFF
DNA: TGTGCCAGCAGACGAGGGACAGTTATTAGTGAAAAACTGTTTTTT

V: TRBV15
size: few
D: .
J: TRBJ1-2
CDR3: CATSRGNRDTGYTF
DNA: TGTGCCACCAGCAGAGGAAACCGGGACACTGGCTACACCTTC

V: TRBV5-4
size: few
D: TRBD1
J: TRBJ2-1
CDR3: CASSRRQGVYNEQFF
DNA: TGTGCCAGCAGCCGCCGACAGGGAGTTTACAATGAGCAGTTCTTC

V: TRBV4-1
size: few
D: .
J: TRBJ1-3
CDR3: CASSQLLSSGNTIYF
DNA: TGCGCCAGCAGCCAACTCCTCAGCTCTGGAAACACCATATATTTT

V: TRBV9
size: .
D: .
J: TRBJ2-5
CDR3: CASSVGGRKETQYF
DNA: TGTGCCAGCAGCGTAGGAGGGAGGAAAGAGACCCAGTACTTC

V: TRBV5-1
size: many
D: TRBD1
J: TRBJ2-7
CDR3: CASATSGTGNYEQYF
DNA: TGCGCCAGCGCTACCTCCGGGACAGGAAACTACGAGCAGTACTTC

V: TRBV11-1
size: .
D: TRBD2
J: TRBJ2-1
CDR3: CASSLQRGPHNEQFF
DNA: TGTGCCAGCAGCCTTCAGCGGGGGCCTCACAATGAGCAGTTCTTC